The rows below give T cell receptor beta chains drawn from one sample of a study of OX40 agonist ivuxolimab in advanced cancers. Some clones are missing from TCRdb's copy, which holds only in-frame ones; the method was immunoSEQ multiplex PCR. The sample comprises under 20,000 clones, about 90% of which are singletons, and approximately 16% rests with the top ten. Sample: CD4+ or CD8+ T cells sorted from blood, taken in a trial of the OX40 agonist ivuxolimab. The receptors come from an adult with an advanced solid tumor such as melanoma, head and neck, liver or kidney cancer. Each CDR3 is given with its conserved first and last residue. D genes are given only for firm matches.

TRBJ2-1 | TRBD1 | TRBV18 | CASSSTGTGALNEQFF | TGTGCCAGCTCATCAACCGGGACAGGGGCGCTCAATGAGCAGTTCTTC
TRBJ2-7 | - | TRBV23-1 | CASSQSLAVYEQYF | TGCGCCAGCAGTCAATCGTTGGCCGTTTACGAGCAGTACTTC
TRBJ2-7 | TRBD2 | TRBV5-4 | CASSRRTSGVDEQYF | TGTGCCAGCAGCCGCCGAACTAGCGGGGTAGACGAGCAGTACTTC
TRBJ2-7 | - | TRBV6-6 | CASSYSQGTYEQYF | TGTGCCAGCAGTTACTCCCAGGGGACCTACGAGCAGTACTTC
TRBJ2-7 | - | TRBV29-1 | CSVAHNTYEQYF | TGCAGCGTTGCTCACAATACCTACGAGCAGTACTTC
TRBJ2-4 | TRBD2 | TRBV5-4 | CASSTGSLAGVVRYF | TGTGCCAGCAGCACAGGTAGTCTAGCGGGGGTCGTCCGATACTTC
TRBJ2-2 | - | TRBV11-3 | CASSSGRYTGELFF | TGTGCCAGCAGTTCAGGGAGGTATACCGGGGAGCTGTTTTTT
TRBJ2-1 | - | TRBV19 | CASSILASHNEQFF | TGTGCCAGTAGTATCCTAGCGAGTCACAATGAGCAGTTCTTC
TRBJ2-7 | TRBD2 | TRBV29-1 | CSVEGTSGSTHEQYF | TGCAGCGTTGAAGGGACTAGCGGGAGTACGCACGAGCAGTACTTC
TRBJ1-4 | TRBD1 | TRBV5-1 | CASSLAGAGQGNLFF | TGCGCCAGCAGCTTGGCTGGGGCGGGACAGGGAAATCTGTTTTTT
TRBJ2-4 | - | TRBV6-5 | CASRHRGAAKNIQYF | TGTGCCAGCAGACACAGAGGTGCAGCCAAAAACATTCAGTACTTC